This TCR beta chain was found in a study of shared clonotypes between healthy human individuals. On the study more broadly: Every donor yielded three CD4 naive, three CD4 memory, two CD8 naive and one CD8 memory plate.

In regard to this clone: The antigen remains unidentified.

Deep-level settings were used for running the assay. Data came from immunoSEQ multiplex PCR; TCRdb stores just in-frame clones and leaves some out. The data contain roughly 890,000 clones, 85% to 95% of them singletons. Only CD45RO-negative cells positively selected for CCR7 counted as naive CD8 cells, so terminally differentiated effector memory CD45RA+ cells were excluded. Only Caucasian adults living in Nashville, Tennessee served as donors. CDR3 length: 13 amino acids. V was shortened by 3 bases and J by 2 bases, with 9 bases between the two germline ends. From germline, CDR1 is SGHKS and CDR2 YYEKEE (reference sequence). Whole-study findings and limits: All-four-donor shared clonotypes had higher generation probabilities than non-shared clonotypes did.

The sequenced sample was naive CD8+ T cells sorted from blood. The sequence derives from a man younger than 40 in good health. The rearrangement joins TRBV5-5 to TRBJ2-7; D ambiguous. The CDR3 nucleotides are TGTGCCAGCAGCTCGGACCCGACCTACGAGCAGTACTTC. Its translation is CASSSDPTYEQYF.